This T cell receptor (beta chain) was found in a study of tumour-infiltrating T cells in Burkitt lymphoma. Overall study context: Survival, overall and progression-free, tracked with productive clonality.

Trimming left V 2 bases short and J 5 bases short, with 16 bases between. The germline gives CDR1 LNHNV, CDR2 YYDKDF (reference sequence). This CDR3 is built from 16 residues. Assay used: immunoSEQ multiplex PCR; TCRdb lists only in-frame clones, some missing. Found here are 5,000 to 6,000 clones, approximately 10% of them singletons; the top ten hold around 2%. This clone was seen a handful of times. The J gene is TRBJ2-1, the V gene TRBV15; TRBD1 might be the D (6 bases). This receptor was taken from a human donor with diffuse large B-cell lymphoma. Material for sequencing was tumor tissue. The CDR3 protein is CATSRTRGGVNNEQFF. The CDR3 nucleotides read TGTGCCACCAGCAGAACCCGAGGGGGAGTTAACAATGAGCAGTTCTTC.